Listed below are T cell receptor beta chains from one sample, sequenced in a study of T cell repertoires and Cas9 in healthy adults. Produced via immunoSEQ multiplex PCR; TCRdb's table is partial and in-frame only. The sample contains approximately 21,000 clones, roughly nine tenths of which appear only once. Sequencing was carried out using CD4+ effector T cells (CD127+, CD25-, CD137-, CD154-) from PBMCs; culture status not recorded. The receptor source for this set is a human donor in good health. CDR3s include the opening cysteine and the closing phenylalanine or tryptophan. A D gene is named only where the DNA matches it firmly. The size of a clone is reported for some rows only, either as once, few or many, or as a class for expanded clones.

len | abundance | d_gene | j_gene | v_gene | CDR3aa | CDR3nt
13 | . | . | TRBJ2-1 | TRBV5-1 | CASSLLGNNEQFF | TGCGCCAGCAGCTTACTGGGGAACAATGAGCAGTTCTTC
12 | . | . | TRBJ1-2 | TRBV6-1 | CASSEANGRYTF | TGTGCCAGCAGTGAAGCCAACGGGCGCTACACCTTC
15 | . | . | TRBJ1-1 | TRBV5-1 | CASSSPGHQNTEAFF | TGCGCCAGCAGCTCCCCTGGACACCAGAACACTGAAGCTTTCTTT
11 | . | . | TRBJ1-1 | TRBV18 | CASSQGAEAFF | TGTGCCAGCTCCCAGGGCGCTGAAGCTTTCTTT
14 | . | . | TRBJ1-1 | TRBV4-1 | CASSQRTGNNEAFF | TGCGCCAGCAGCCAACGGACCGGGAACAATGAAGCTTTCTTT
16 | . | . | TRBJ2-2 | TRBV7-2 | CASSPVWAANTGELFF | TGTGCCAGCAGCCCGGTTTGGGCAGCGAACACCGGGGAGCTGTTTTTT
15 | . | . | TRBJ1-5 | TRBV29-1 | CSVGDGLLGNQPQHF | TGCAGCGTTGGGGACGGACTCCTCGGCAATCAGCCCCAGCATTTT
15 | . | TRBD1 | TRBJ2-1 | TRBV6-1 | CASRGDRAVYNEQFF | TGTGCCAGCAGGGGGGACAGGGCGGTCTACAATGAGCAGTTCTTC
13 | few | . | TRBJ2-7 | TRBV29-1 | CSVQGIGSYEQYF | TGCAGCGTGCAGGGGATTGGGTCCTACGAGCAGTACTTC
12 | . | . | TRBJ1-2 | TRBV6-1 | CASSQTFHGYTF | TGTGCCAGCAGTCAAACCTTCCATGGCTACACCTTC
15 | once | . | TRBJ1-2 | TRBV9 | CASSDNRPSGYGYTF | TGTGCCAGCAGCGATAACCGACCTTCGGGCTATGGCTACACCTTC
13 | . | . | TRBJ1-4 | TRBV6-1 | CASSESGSEKLFF | TGTGCCAGCAGTGAATCAGGGAGTGAAAAACTGTTTTTT
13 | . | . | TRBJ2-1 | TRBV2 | CASSFSGVGEQFF | TGTGCCAGCAGTTTCTCAGGGGTGGGTGAGCAGTTCTTC
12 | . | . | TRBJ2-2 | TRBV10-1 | CASSRGLGELFF | TGCGCCAGCAGCAGGGGACTGGGGGAGCTGTTTTTT
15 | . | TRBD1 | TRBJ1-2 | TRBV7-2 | CASSLGTGLDYGYTF | TGTGCCAGCAGCTTAGGGACAGGGTTGGACTATGGCTACACCTTC
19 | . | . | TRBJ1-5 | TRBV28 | CASSFYPWVGGYSNQPQHF | TGTGCCAGCAGTTTCTATCCTTGGGTCGGGGGTTATAGCAATCAGCCCCAGCATTTT
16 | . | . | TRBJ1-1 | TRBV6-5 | CASSYSGSAGNTEAFF | TGTGCCAGCAGTTACTCGGGAAGTGCTGGGAACACTGAAGCTTTCTTT
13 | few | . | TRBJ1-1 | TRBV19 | CASRRYLNTEAFF | TGTGCCAGTCGGAGGTACTTGAACACTGAAGCTTTCTTT
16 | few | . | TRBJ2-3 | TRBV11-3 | CASSLGAAASTDTQYF | TGTGCCAGCAGCTTAGGGGCGGCGGCCAGCACAGATACGCAGTATTTT
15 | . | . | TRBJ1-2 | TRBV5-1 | CASSSPVGENYGYTF | TGCGCCAGCAGCTCTCCCGTTGGGGAAAACTATGGCTACACCTTC
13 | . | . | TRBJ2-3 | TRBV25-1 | CASSLSGTDTQYF | TGTGCCAGCAGTCTAAGTGGCACAGATACGCAGTATTTT
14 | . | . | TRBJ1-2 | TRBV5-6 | CASSLVGRNYGYTF | TGTGCCAGCAGCTTGGTGGGGCGAAACTATGGCTACACCTTC